The clone carrying this T cell receptor (beta chain) was seen ten or more times. The antigen is undetermined. The record originates from a study of T cells after yellow fever vaccination. Generation of TCR cDNA used 5'RACE template switching (which added a universal primer site and UMIs). In TCRdb, the 5' RACE reads were re-called with MiXCR into one record per CDR3 protein. The profile shows more than 200,000 distinct CDR3 sequences, about 3.5% of them singletons. This CDR3 spans 14 amino acids. Looked up from germline, CDR1 is DFQATT and CDR2 is SNEGSKA (reference sequence). Unmatched junction bases numbered 8, after V lost 6 bases and J lost 9 bases. Study observations and caveats: There was a possibility that FACS-sorted repertoires contained abundant clonotypes contaminating from the bulk population. Researchers report a weaker secondary response that nonetheless peaked faster, day 5 versus 15. Subsequent booster samples again held most clones from primary vaccination (around 96% CD4, about 85% CD8).

This receptor was taken from a man between 18 and 29 years old who received the YFV17D yellow fever vaccine. Sample: PBMCs, taken 15 days after the yellow fever booster vaccination. The V and J genes are TRBV20-1 and TRBJ1-6, with 10 bases that match TRBD1. CDR3 sequence: CSANMDRGISPLHF. For the CDR3, the DNA is TGCAGTGCCAATATGGACAGGGGGATTTCACCCCTCCACTTT.